Presented here are 5 T cell receptor beta chains from one specimen sequenced in a study of shared clonotypes between healthy human individuals. Generated by immunoSEQ multiplex PCR, the TCRdb table keeps only in-frame clones and is missing some. This sample carries under 1,100,000 clones, around 76% of them seen once, and the ten largest clones take 1.4%. Sequenced: memory CD4+ T cells sorted from blood. As for subset: CD45RA-negative fraction. All receptors derive from a man younger than 35 in good health.

The chain combines TRBV6-6 with TRBJ1-1; 9 nucleotides match TRBD1. Germline assignment: CDR1 MNHNY and CDR2 SVGAGI (reference sequence). V lost 4 bases, J lost 6 bases, and 9 bases stayed unmatched. There are 15 residues in the CDR3. CDR3 sequence: CASSSTGTGTPEAFF. The CDR3 DNA is TGTGCCAGCAGTTCCACCGGGACAGGGACCCCTGAAGCTTTCTTT.

The chain has TRBV9 and TRBJ1-1; D possibly corresponds to TRBD1 (6 bases). V was clipped by 0 bases and J by 0 bases, with 9 bases between them. Germline CDR1 reads SGDLS; CDR2 reads YYNGEE. The CDR3 has 15 amino acids. The CDR3 spells CASSVEGGMNTEAFF. DNA of the CDR3: TGTGCCAGCAGCGTAGAGGGGGGGATGAACACTGAAGCTTTCTTT.

This clone has only a few counts. The V call is TRBV5-1, the J call TRBJ1-6; the D gene is possibly TRBD1 (5 bases). Looked up from germline, CDR1 is SGHRS and CDR2 is YFSETQ. V dropped 5 bases and J dropped 7 bases, with 13 bases sitting between them. This CDR3 is built from 14 residues. CDR3 residues: CASREGQTNSPLHF. The DNA of the CDR3 is TGCGCCAGCAGGGAAGGACAAACAAATTCACCCCTCCACTTT.

This sequence joins TRBV21-1 and TRBJ2-1; the table names TRBD1, a call not compared with the DNA. TRBV21-1 is a known pseudogene. CDR3 length: 16 residues. The CDR3 region is CASSDPTGDPYNEQFF. In nucleotides, the CDR3 is TGTGCCAGCAGCGACCCTACAGGGGATCCCTACAATGAGCAGTTCTTC.

This rearrangement joins TRBV4-1 to TRBJ1-6; D call uncertain. V was clipped by 2 bases and J by 4 bases, with 9 bases between them. The CDR3 extends over 15 amino acids. Germline loops: CDR1 MGHRA, CDR2 YSYEKL. CDR3 DNA: TGCGCCAGCAGCCAATCGGAGGGTTATAATTCACCCCTCCACTTT. Translated, it gives CASSQSEGYNSPLHF.